Following are 13 T cell receptor beta chains from one sample sequenced in a study of CD8 T cells in ankylosing spondylitis. TCRdb re-called the 5' RACE reads through MiXCR, storing one row per CDR3 protein. The sample lists 39,000 or so distinct CDR3 sequences, roughly 3% occurring once. Sequenced material: blood, either unsorted or a sorted T cell fraction (not recorded which). The receptors stem from a male donor with ankylosing spondylitis or in good health (not recorded which).

This clonotype was recorded many times. The chain links TRBV9 to TRBJ1-1; D remains unclear. V shed 4 bases and J shed 4 bases, with 17 bases lying between them. CDR1 SGDLS and CDR2 YYNGEE come from the germline V gene. This CDR3 comprises 15 residues. In DNA form, the CDR3 reads TGTGCCAGCAGCCCCCACCTGGGCCAAGGCACTGAAGCTTTCTTT. Translation gives CASSPHLGQGTEAFF. The variable domain in full, completed from reference TRBV9 and TRBJ1-1, reads DSGVTQTPKHLITATGQRVTLRCSPRSGDLSVYWYQQSLDQGLQFLIQYYNGEERAKGNILERFSAQQFPDLHSELNLSSLELGDSALYFCASSPHLGQGTEAFFGQGTRLTVV.

This clonotype was recorded many times. The genes are TRBV9 and TRBJ2-1; TRBD1 aligns across 8 bases. Per germline, CDR1 SGDLS and CDR2 YYNGEE. The V gene end was trimmed by 4 bases and the J gene end by 7 bases; junction bases not matched to a gene: 13. CDR3 length: 16 amino acids. CDR3 in DNA: TGTGCCAGCAGCCCCCATGGAGGGCAGGGGGCAAATGAGCAGTTCTTC. It specifies CASSPHGGQGANEQFF.

There are many counts of this clonotype. The J gene is TRBJ1-5, the V gene TRBV9; D is ambiguous. CDR3 length equals 14 residues. Germline CDR1 SGDLS, CDR2 YYNGEE. V dropped 0 bases and J dropped 7 bases, with 11 bases sitting between them. CDR3 nucleotide sequence: TGTGCCAGCAGCGTAGATGGGGAAGGGCAGCCCCAGCATTTT. It encodes CASSVDGEGQPQHF.

V is TRBV9 and J is TRBJ1-2, with D unclear. The V end was cut by 4 bases, the J end by 12 bases, with 16 bases between. In germline, CDR1 is SGDLS, CDR2 YYNGEE. The CDR3 spans 12 residues. CDR3 in DNA: TGTGCCAGCAGCCAGGACGACACCTCTCACACCTTC. This gives the protein CASSQDDTSHTF.

This clonotype appeared many times. The rearrangement joins TRBV9 to TRBJ2-1; 13 positions match TRBD2. Germline V gene data show CDR1 as SGDLS and CDR2 as YYNGEE. The CDR3 runs to 19 residues. V was clipped by 3 bases and J by 0 bases; unmatched bases: 9. This CDR3 is CASSEGLAGTRGSYNEQFF. The CDR3 DNA is TGTGCCAGCAGCGAGGGACTAGCGGGGACCCGGGGCTCCTACAATGAGCAGTTCTTC.

This clonotype was detected many times. This rearrangement joins TRBV9 to TRBJ1-4; perhaps TRBD1 as D (6 bases). Trimming stripped 0 bases from V and 4 bases from J, with 10 bases between. CDR1 is SGDLS, CDR2 YYNGEE, per germline. CDR3 length equals 15 residues. The CDR3: CASSVVGGLNEKLFF. The CDR3 bases are TGTGCCAGCAGCGTAGTAGGGGGGCTTAATGAAAAACTGTTTTTT.

This clonotype was detected ten times or more. The chain uses TRBV9 and TRBJ2-1; D tentatively reads TRBD1 or TRBD2 (6 bases each). CDR1 and CDR2 (germline): SGDLS, YYNGEE. The CDR3 has 15 residues. V was clipped by 0 bases and J by 6 bases, with 13 bases between them. CDR3 loop: CASSVGGADSNEQFF. The DNA for the CDR3 is TGTGCCAGCAGCGTAGGGGGGGCAGACTCCAATGAGCAGTTCTTC.

This clonotype was picked up many times. The CDR3 reads CASSVGAGGSLPLATDTQYF. The DNA for the CDR3 is TGTGCCAGCAGCGTAGGAGCGGGGGGAAGCTTACCCTTAGCCACAGATACGCAGTATTTT. The chain couples TRBV9 to TRBJ2-3, with 9 bases aligning to TRBD2. V lost 0 bases and J lost 2; bases outside the gene matches: 16. The germline V gene encodes CDR1 SGDLS and CDR2 YYNGEE. The CDR3 has 20 amino acids.

This clonotype was seen at least ten times. The rearrangement links TRBV9 to TRBJ2-5; 7 bases map to TRBD1. The CDR3 totals 16 residues. J was trimmed by 2 bases and V by 3 bases; bases with no gene match: 10. Per the germline V gene, CDR1 is SGDLS and CDR2 is YYNGEE. As DNA, the CDR3 is TGTGCCAGCAGCGGGGGACCGGGACAGCTTCAAGAGACCCAGTACTTC. Its protein product is CASSGGPGQLQETQYF.

This clonotype came up many times. V gene TRBV9 combines with J gene TRBJ2-3, with D tentatively TRBD2 (5 bases). Germline V gives CDR1 SGDLS, CDR2 YYNGEE. V was pared by 0 bases and J by 3 bases, with 17 bases between. CDR3 length: 17 residues. The CDR3 is CASSVEIGSVITDTQYF. For the CDR3, the DNA is TGTGCCAGCAGCGTAGAGATCGGTAGCGTGATTACAGATACGCAGTATTTT.

This clonotype has ten or more counts. The chain links TRBV9 to TRBJ2-2, with D possibly TRBD1 on 6 matching bases. CDR3 length equals 16 residues. Trimming removed 4 bases at V and 0 bases at J, with 13 bases between. The germline gives CDR1 SGDLS, CDR2 YYNGEE. The CDR3 DNA reads TGTGCCAGCAGCTCGCAGACAGGTCCGAACACCGGGGAGCTGTTTTTT. It yields the protein CASSSQTGPNTGELFF.

This clonotype was picked up many times. The chain carries TRBV9 and TRBJ1-5, with TRBD1 as a possible D gene (5 bases). Between the trimmed V and J ends, which lost 0 bases and 6 bases, there was a span of 10 bases. CDR3 length: 14 amino acids. CDR1 and CDR2 (germline): SGDLS, YYNGEE. This CDR3 is CASSVGGAFQPQHF. The CDR3 bases are TGTGCCAGCAGCGTAGGAGGGGCCTTTCAGCCCCAGCATTTT.

This clonotype came up many times. The V and J genes are TRBV9 and TRBJ1-2; 12 bases align to TRBD1. The CDR3 extends over 15 amino acids. Unmatched junction bases numbered 5, after V lost 4 bases and J lost 4 bases. CDR1 SGDLS and CDR2 YYNGEE come from the germline V gene. CDR3 loop: CASSPGTGGGYGYTF. In DNA, the CDR3 is TGTGCCAGCAGCCCCGGGACAGGGGGCGGCTATGGCTACACCTTC.